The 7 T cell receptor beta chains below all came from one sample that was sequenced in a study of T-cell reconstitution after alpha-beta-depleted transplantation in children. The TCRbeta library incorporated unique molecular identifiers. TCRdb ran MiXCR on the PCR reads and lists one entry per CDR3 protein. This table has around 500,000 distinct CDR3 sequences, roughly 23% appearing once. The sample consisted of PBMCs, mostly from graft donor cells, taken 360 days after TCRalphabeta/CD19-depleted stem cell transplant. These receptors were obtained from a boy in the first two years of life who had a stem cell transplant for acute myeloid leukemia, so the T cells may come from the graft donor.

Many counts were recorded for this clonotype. The CDR3 region is CASSSGWGASGANVLTF. CDR3 DNA: TGTGCCAGCAGCTCTGGCTGGGGGGCCTCTGGGGCCAACGTCCTGACTTTC. The chain has TRBV5-7 and TRBJ2-6; D is perhaps TRBD1 or TRBD2 (6 bases each). TRBV5-7 is designated an ORF whose function remains uncertain. The CDR3 length is 17 residues. Trimming took off 3 bases at V and 0 bases at J, with 13 bases between the two ends.

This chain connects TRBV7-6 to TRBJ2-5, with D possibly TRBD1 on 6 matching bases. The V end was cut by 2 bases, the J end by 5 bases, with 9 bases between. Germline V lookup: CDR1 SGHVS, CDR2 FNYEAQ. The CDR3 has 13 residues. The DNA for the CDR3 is TGTGCCAGCAGCTTACGCAGGGGTGAGACCCAGTACTTC. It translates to CASSLRRGETQYF.

This chain's CDR3 is CSARRQPNSPLHF. Written as DNA, the CDR3 is TGCAGTGCTAGGAGACAGCCTAATTCACCCCTCCACTTT. The chain is built from TRBV20-1 and TRBJ1-6; perhaps TRBD1 as D (5 bases). The germline V gene has CDR1 DFQATT and CDR2 SNEGSKA (reference sequence). Trimming cost V 3 bases and J 6 bases, with 9 bases left between them. The CDR3 has 13 amino acids.

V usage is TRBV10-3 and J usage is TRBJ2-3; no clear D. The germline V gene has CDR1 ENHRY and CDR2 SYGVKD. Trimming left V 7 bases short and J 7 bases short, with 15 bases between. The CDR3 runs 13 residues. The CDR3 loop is CAITAVDDNTQYF. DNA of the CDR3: TGTGCCATCACCGCCGTAGACGATAATACGCAGTATTTT.

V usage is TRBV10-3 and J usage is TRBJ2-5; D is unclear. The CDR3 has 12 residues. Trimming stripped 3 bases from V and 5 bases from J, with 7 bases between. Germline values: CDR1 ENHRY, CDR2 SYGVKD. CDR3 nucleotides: TGTGCCATCAGTGATCTCGGGGAGACCCAGTACTTC. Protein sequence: CAISDLGETQYF.

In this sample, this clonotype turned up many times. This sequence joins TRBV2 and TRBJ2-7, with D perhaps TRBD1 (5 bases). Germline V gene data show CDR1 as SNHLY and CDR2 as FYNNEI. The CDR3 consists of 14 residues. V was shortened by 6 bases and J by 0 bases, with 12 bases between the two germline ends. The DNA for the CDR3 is TGTGCCAGCAGCGATAGCAGGGCCTCCTACGAGCAGTACTTC. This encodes CASSDSRASYEQYF.

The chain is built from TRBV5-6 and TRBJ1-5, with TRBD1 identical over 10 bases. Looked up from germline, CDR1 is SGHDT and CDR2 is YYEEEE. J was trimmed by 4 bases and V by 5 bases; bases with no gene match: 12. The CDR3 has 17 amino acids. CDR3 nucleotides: TGTGCCAGCAGAGCCGTTATGAGGGGACAGGGGAATCAGCCCCAGCATTTT. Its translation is CASRAVMRGQGNQPQHF. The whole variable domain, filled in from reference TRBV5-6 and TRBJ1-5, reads DAGVTQSPTHLIKTRGQQVTLRCSPKSGHDTVSWYQQALGQGPQFIFQYYEEEERQRGNFPDRFSGHQFPNYSSELNVNALLLGDSALYLCASRAVMRGQGNQPQHFGDGTRLSIL.